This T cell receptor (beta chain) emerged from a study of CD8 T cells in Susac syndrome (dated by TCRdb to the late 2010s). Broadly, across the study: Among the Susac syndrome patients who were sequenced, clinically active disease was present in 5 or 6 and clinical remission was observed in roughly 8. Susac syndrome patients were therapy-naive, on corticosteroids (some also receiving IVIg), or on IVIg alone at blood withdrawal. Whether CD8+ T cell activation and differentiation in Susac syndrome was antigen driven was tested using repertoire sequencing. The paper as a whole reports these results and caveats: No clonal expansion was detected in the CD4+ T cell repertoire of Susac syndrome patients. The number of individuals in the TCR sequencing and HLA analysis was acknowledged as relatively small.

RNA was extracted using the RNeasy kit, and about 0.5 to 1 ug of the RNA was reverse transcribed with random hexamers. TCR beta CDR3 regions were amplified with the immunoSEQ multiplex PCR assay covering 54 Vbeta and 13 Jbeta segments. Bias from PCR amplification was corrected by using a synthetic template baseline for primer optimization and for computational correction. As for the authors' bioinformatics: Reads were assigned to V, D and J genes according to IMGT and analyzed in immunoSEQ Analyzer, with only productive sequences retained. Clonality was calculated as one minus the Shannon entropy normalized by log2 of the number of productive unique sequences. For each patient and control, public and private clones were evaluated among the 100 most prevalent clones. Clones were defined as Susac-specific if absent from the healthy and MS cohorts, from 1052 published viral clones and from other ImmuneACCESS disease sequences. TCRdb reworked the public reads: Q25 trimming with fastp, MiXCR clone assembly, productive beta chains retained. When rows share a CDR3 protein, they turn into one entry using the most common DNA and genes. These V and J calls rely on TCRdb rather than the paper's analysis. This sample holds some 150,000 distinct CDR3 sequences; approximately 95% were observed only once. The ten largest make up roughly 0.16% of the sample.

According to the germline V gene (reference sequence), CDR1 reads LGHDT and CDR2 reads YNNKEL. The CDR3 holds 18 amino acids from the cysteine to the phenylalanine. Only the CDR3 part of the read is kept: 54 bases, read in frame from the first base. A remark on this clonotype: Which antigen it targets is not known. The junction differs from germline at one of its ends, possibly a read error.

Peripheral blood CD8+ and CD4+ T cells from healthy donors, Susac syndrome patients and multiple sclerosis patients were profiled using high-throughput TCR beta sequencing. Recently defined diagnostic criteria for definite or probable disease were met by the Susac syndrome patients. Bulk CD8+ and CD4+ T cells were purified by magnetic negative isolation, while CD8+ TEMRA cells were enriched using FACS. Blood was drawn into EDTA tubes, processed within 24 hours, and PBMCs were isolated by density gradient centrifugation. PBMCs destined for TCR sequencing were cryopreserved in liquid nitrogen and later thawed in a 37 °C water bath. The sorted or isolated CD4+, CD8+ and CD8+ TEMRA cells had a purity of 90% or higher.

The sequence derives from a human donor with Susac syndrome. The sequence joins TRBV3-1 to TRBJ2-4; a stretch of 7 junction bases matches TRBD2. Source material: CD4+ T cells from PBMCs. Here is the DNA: TGTGCCAGCAGCCAAGAATCAACGCGGCTAGCGGCCAAAAACATTCGGTACTTC. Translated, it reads CASSQESTRLAAKNIRYF.